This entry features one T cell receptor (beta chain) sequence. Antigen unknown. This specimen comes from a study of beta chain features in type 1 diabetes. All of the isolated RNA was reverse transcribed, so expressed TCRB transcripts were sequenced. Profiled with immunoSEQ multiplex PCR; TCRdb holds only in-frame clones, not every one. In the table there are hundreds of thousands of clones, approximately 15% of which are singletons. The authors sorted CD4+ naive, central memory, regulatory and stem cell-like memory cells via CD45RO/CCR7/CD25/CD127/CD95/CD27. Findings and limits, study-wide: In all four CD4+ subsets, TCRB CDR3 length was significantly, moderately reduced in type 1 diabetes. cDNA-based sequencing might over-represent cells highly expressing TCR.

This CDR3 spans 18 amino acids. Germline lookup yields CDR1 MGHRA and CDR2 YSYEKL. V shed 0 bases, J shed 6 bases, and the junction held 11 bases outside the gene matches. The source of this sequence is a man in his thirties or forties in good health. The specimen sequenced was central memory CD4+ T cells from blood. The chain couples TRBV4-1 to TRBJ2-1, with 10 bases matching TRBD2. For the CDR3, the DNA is TGCGCCAGCAGCCAAGATCGGCTAGCGGGAGTTCGTGTCAATGAGCAGTTCTTC. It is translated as CASSQDRLAGVRVNEQFF.